The text below deals with one T cell receptor beta chain. One end of the junction fails to match germline, which may point to a read error. The CDR3 sequence is 14 residues long. Germline CDR1 SGHRS, CDR2 YFSETQ. RNA transcripts provided the source from which TCR beta CDR3 regions were amplified. A set of HTBI primers served as the primers for a first-round RT-PCR of the TCR CDR3. TCRdb passed the multiplex PCR reads through MiXCR, listing each CDR3 protein once. The sample has 530,000 or so distinct CDR3 sequences; under 60% are singletons. These data are taken from a study of T cells in Graves' hyperthyroidism and ophthalmopathy. It was uncontrolled infection, other autoimmune disease, pregnancy or lactation that excluded patients.

The sample consisted of peripheral blood or thyroid tissue (not recorded which). The genes are TRBV5-1 and TRBJ1-5; possibly TRBD1 for D (5 bases). The sequence was obtained from a woman younger than 35 with Graves' hyperthyroidism. CDR3 DNA sequence: TGCGCCGGCAGCTTTGAGGGGTTGGGTCAGCCCCAGCATTTT. Protein product: CAGSFEGLGQPQHF. The whole variable domain, remainder taken from reference TRBV5-1 and TRBJ1-5, is KAGVTQTPRYLIKTRGQQVTLSCSPISGHRSVSWYQQTPGQGLQFLFEYFSETQRNKGNFPGRFSGRQFSNSRSEMNVSTLELGDSALYLCAGSFEGLGQPQHFGDGTRLSIL.